A selection of T cell receptor beta chains follows, all from one sample in a study of shared clonotypes between healthy human individuals. Some clones are missing from TCRdb's copy, which holds only in-frame ones; the method was immunoSEQ multiplex PCR. The repertoire holds a few million clones, with roughly 93% as singletons. What was sequenced was naive CD8+ T cells from PBMCs. The receptors shown here come from a man between 18 and 29 years old in good health. Some clones in this sample may be carry-over from other donors' samples. Each CDR3 is given with its conserved first and last residue. Each record gives: V gene, J gene, D gene, clone size, CDR3 DNA, CDR3 protein. A D gene is named only where the DNA matches it firmly. Not every row has a clone size; where given, it reads once, few, many or a size class.

TRBV14,TRBJ1-1,.,once,TGTGCCAGCAGCCAAGATGATTTTGCTTTAAGCACTGAAGCTTTCTTT,CASSQDDFALSTEAFF
TRBV11-2,TRBJ2-3,TRBD2,.,TGTGCCAGCAGCCCCGGGACTAGCAGATACACAGATACGCAGTATTTT,CASSPGTSRYTDTQYF
TRBV19,TRBJ2-1,.,.,TGTGCCAGTAGTATCTCCTTCTACAATGAGCAGTTCTTC,CASSISFYNEQFF
TRBV11-1,TRBJ1-2,.,.,TGTGCCAGCAGTTACAGTAGGGACACCTCTTATGGCTACACCTTC,CASSYSRDTSYGYTF
TRBV18,TRBJ2-2,.,once,TGTGCCAGCTCACCACTGGATTGGCCAGGGACCGGGGAGCTGTTTTTT,CASSPLDWPGTGELFF
TRBV27,TRBJ2-2,.,once,TGTGCCAGCAGTTTAGGGAGGGGGTCGAACACCGGGGAGCTGTTTTTT,CASSLGRGSNTGELFF
TRBV27,TRBJ2-1,TRBD2,.,TGTGCCAGCATGGACCGGGAGGCGTCCAATGAGCAGTTCTTC,CASMDREASNEQFF
TRBV9,TRBJ2-7,.,.,TGTGCCAGCAGCCTATTACGGGACTCGTGGGACGAGCAGTACTTC,CASSLLRDSWDEQYF
TRBV28,TRBJ2-7,TRBD2,.,TGTGCCAGCAGTTTGCCGACTAGCGCATCCTACGAGCAGTACTTC,CASSLPTSASYEQYF
TRBV9,TRBJ1-5,TRBD1,.,TGTGCCAGCAGCCCTACAGGGGGTCGAAATCAGCCCCAGCATTTT,CASSPTGGRNQPQHF
TRBV29-1,TRBJ2-3,.,.,TGCAGCGTTGAAGATCCGGCCGTAAGCACAGATACGCAGTATTTT,CSVEDPAVSTDTQYF
TRBV15,TRBJ2-5,.,once,TGTGCCACCAGCCTAGGGCGTGGGATGAACCAAGAGACCCAGTACTTC,CATSLGRGMNQETQYF
TRBV9,TRBJ2-7,.,.,TGTGCCAGCAGCGTAGGCGCCAGCTCCTACGAGCAGTACTTC,CASSVGASSYEQYF
TRBV11-3,TRBJ2-1,TRBD2,once,TGTGCCAGCAGCTTAGGGGGACTAGTCACCTACAATGAGCAGTTCTTC,CASSLGGLVTYNEQFF
TRBV5-5,TRBJ1-5,.,once,TGTGCCAGCAGCAAGAACAGGGATAGCAATCAGCCCCAGCATTTT,CASSKNRDSNQPQHF
TRBV19,TRBJ2-2,.,.,TGTGCCAGTAGTATAGTTGGGGACGGGGAGCTGTTTTTT,CASSIVGDGELFF
TRBV29-1,TRBJ1-1,.,.,TGCAGCGTTGTCTCTCGGGGTTACACTGAAGCTTTCTTT,CSVVSRGYTEAFF
TRBV9,TRBJ1-2,TRBD1,.,TGTGCCAGCAGCATTCGGACAGGCCCTGAGGATGGCTACACCTTC,CASSIRTGPEDGYTF
TRBV7-9,TRBJ1-4,.,.,TGTGCCAGCAGCGAGGGCGTATGGGGGACGCGTTTTTTT,CASSEGVWGTRFF
TRBV4-3,TRBJ2-4,.,.,TGCGCCAGCAGCCAAGATGCCCTAGGGGTGGGCAAAAACATTCAGTACTTC,CASSQDALGVGKNIQYF
TRBV4-1,TRBJ1-1,TRBD1,.,TGCGCCAGCAGCCAAAGTCCCGGGACAGGGCACGGCTTCTTT,CASSQSPGTGHGFF
TRBV2,TRBJ2-2,TRBD1,.,TGTGCCAGCAGGACAGGGCCCGGGGAGCTGTTTTTT,CASRTGPGELFF
TRBV28,TRBJ2-5,.,.,TGTGCCAGCAGCCTCCTCAAGACCCAGTACTTC,CASSLLKTQYF
TRBV6-1,TRBJ2-7,.,.,TGTGCCTCCAAGGATCAGGGGTGGTACGAGCAGTACTTC,CASKDQGWYEQYF
TRBV11-1,TRBJ1-5,TRBD1,.,TGTGCCAGCTCGACAGGGAGGAGTCAGCCCCAGCATTTT,CASSTGRSQPQHF
TRBV9,TRBJ2-7,TRBD1,.,TGTGCCAGCAGCGGGCGGGACAGGGCCCCCTACGAGCAGTACTTC,CASSGRDRAPYEQYF
TRBV7-2,TRBJ1-1,TRBD1,.,TGTGCCAGCAGCAGGAGACAGGGGATGAACACTGAAGCTTTCTTT,CASSRRQGMNTEAFF
TRBV27,TRBJ1-5,.,.,TGTGCCAGCAGTCCAGGGCCCTGGGGACAGCCCCAGCATTTT,CASSPGPWGQPQHF
TRBV9,TRBJ2-1,TRBD2,.,TGTGCCAGCAGCGTAACAGCGGGAGGAGTTGAGCAGTTCTTC,CASSVTAGGVEQFF
TRBV6-6,TRBJ1-1,.,.,TGTGCCAGCAGTTACTCCGGGGGCACTGAAGCTTTCTTT,CASSYSGGTEAFF
TRBV4-3,TRBJ2-1,TRBD2,.,TGCGCCAGCAGCCAAGAAACTAGCGGGAGGAGGCGGTTCTTC,CASSQETSGRRRFF
TRBV27,TRBJ2-7,.,.,TGTGCCAGCAGTTTAAGGGACAACACCTACGAGCAGTACTTC,CASSLRDNTYEQYF
TRBV5-3,TRBJ2-7,.,.,TGTGCCAGAAGCTTGAGACAAGCGTTTTATACGGAGGCCTACGAGCAGTACTTC,CARSLRQAFYTEAYEQYF